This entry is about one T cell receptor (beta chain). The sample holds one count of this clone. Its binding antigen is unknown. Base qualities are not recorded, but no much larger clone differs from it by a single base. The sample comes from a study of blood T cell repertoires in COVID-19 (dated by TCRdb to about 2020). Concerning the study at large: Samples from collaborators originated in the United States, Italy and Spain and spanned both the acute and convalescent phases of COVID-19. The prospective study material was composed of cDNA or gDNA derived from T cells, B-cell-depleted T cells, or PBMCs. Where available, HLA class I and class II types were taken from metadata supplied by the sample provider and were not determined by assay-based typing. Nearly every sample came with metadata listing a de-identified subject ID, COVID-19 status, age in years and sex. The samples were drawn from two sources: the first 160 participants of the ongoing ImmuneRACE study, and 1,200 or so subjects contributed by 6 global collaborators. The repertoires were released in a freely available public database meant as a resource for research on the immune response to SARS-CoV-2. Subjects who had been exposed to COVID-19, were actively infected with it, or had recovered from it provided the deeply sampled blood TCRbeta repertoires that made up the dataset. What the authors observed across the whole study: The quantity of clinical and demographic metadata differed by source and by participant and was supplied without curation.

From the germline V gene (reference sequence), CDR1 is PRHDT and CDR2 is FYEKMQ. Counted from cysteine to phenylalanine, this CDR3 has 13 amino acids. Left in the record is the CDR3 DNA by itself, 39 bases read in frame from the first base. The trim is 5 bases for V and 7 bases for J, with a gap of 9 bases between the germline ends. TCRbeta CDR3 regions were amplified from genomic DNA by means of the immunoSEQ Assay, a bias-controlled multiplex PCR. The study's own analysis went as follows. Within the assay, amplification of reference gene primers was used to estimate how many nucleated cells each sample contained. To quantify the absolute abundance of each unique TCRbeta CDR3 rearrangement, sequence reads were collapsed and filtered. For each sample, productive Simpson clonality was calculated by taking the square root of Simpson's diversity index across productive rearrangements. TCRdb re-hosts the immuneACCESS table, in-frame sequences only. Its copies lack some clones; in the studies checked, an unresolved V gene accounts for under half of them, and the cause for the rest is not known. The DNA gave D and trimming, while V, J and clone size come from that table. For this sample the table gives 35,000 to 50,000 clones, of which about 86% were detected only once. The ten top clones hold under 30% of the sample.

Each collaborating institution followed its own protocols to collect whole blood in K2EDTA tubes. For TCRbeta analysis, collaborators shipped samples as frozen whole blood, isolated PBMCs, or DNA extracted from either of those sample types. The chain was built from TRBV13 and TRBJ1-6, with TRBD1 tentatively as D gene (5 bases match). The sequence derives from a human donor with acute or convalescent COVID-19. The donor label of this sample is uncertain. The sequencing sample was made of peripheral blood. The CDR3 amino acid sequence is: CASSMGPNSPLHF. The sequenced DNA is TGTGCCAGCAGCATGGGGCCGAATTCACCCCTCCACTTT.